The clone carrying this T cell receptor beta chain was found many times. What it recognizes is unknown. The data derive from a study of T-cell reconstitution after alpha-beta-depleted transplantation in children. Germline CDR1 and CDR2: MNHEY and SMNVEV (reference sequence). Trimming pared 4 bases from V and 5 bases from J, leaving 11 bases between. The CDR3 sequence is 13 residues long. Study-level findings and limits: Some patients owed their high day-60 TCRbeta diversity to surviving recipient T cells and thymic progenitors. Diversity and T-cell counts at one year after transplant derived mostly from new T cells. At around two months after transplant, the alpha-beta T cells were reportedly derived from several hundred expanded clones that came from non-depleted graft cells.

During its preparation, the TCRbeta library received unique molecular identifiers. TCRdb called the PCR reads again in MiXCR, with one record for every CDR3 protein. The profile shows under 300,000 distinct CDR3 sequences, around 10% of them singletons. The sample was peripheral blood, taken 180 days after TCRalphabeta/CD19-depleted stem cell transplant. This TCR was recovered from a male patient aged 2-9 years who had a stem cell transplant for chronic granulomatous disease, so the T cells may come from the graft donor. This chain joins TRBV27 and TRBJ2-5, with D possibly matching TRBD2 (6 bases). This chain's CDR3 is CASSSPAGETQYF. CDR3 DNA sequence: TGTGCCAGCAGTTCGCCGGCGGGGGAGACCCAGTACTTC.